This T cell receptor beta chain was recovered during a study of control samples from healthy donors and cancer patients. Data came from immunoSEQ multiplex PCR; TCRdb stores just in-frame clones and leaves some out. The profile shows 65,000 to 100,000 clones, 91% of them singletons. In its sample, this clone was seen once. The CDR3 runs to 12 residues. Trimming cost V 2 bases and J 11 bases, with 10 bases left between them. The source material was blood. This TCR derives from a man aged 45-60 years in good health. The V and J genes are TRBV12-3 or TRBV12-4 and TRBJ1-3; D ambiguous. CDR3 loop: CASSLIVEAIYF. CDR3 nucleotide sequence: TGTGCCAGCAGTTTAATTGTTGAGGCCATATATTTT.